A selection of T cell receptor beta chains follows, all from one sample in a study of Ad26.COV2.S vaccination and SARS-CoV-2 variants. The table came from immunoSEQ multiplex PCR; TCRdb's copy has only in-frame clones and leaves some out. The repertoire holds some 340,000 clones, with 86% as singletons. The specimen was peripheral blood, collected in a trial of Ad26.COV2.S vaccine versus placebo. Source of these receptors: a person between 18 and 59 years old who received the Ad26.COV2.S COVID-19 vaccine or a placebo. The CDR3 runs from the conserved cysteine through the conserved F or W. Each record gives: clone size, J gene, V gene, D gene, CDR3 protein, CDR3 DNA. The D gene is left open where the match is weak. The size field is filled for only some rows; it gives once, few, many or a size class.

abundance: .; j_gene: TRBJ2-7; v_gene: TRBV3-1/TRBV3-2; d_gene: .; CDR3aa: CASSQAKTYEQYF; CDR3nt: TGTGCCAGCAGCCAAGCAAAGACCTACGAGCAGTACTTC
abundance: .; j_gene: TRBJ2-2; v_gene: TRBV10-3; d_gene: TRBD1; CDR3aa: CAISEWGQLNTGELFF; CDR3nt: TGTGCCATCAGTGAGTGGGGACAGTTAAACACCGGGGAGCTGTTTTTT
abundance: .; j_gene: TRBJ1-5; v_gene: TRBV7-2; d_gene: .; CDR3aa: CASSSGGNNQPQHF; CDR3nt: TGTGCCAGCAGCTCCGGGGGGAACAATCAGCCCCAGCATTTT
abundance: .; j_gene: TRBJ2-7; v_gene: TRBV6-5; d_gene: TRBD2; CDR3aa: CASSYSTGGEQYF; CDR3nt: TGTGCCAGCAGTTACTCGACGGGGGGCGAGCAGTACTTC
abundance: .; j_gene: TRBJ2-1; v_gene: TRBV7-9; d_gene: TRBD1; CDR3aa: CASNAGNRGRDEQFF; CDR3nt: TGTGCCAGCAACGCTGGAAACAGGGGAAGGGATGAGCAGTTCTTC
abundance: few; j_gene: TRBJ2-5; v_gene: TRBV28; d_gene: TRBD2; CDR3aa: CASSLLVLGGGDQETQYF; CDR3nt: TGTGCCAGCAGTTTATTAGTCCTCGGCGGGGGGGACCAAGAGACCCAGTACTTC
abundance: .; j_gene: TRBJ1-5; v_gene: TRBV27; d_gene: .; CDR3aa: CASSFRDSNQPQHF; CDR3nt: TGTGCCAGCAGTTTCCGAGATAGCAATCAGCCCCAGCATTTT
abundance: .; j_gene: TRBJ1-4; v_gene: TRBV9; d_gene: TRBD1; CDR3aa: CASSVGSRTGRIRGEKLFF; CDR3nt: TGTGCCAGCAGCGTAGGTAGTAGGACAGGGCGAATAAGAGGTGAAAAACTGTTTTTT
abundance: .; j_gene: TRBJ2-2; v_gene: TRBV7-2; d_gene: .; CDR3aa: CASSSPGTSNTGELFF; CDR3nt: TGTGCCAGCAGCTCACCCGGGACGTCGAACACCGGGGAGCTGTTTTTT
abundance: .; j_gene: TRBJ2-3; v_gene: TRBV13; d_gene: .; CDR3aa: CASSLRAGPADTQYF; CDR3nt: TGTGCCAGCAGCTTAAGGGCGGGGCCGGCAGATACGCAGTATTTT
abundance: .; j_gene: TRBJ2-1; v_gene: TRBV10-3; d_gene: .; CDR3aa: CAISDTGGRVEGEQFF; CDR3nt: TGTGCCATCAGTGACACCGGGGGGCGAGTTGAGGGTGAGCAGTTCTTC
abundance: few; j_gene: TRBJ1-5; v_gene: TRBV19; d_gene: .; CDR3aa: CASRVDSNQPQHF; CDR3nt: TGTGCCAGTAGGGTCGATAGCAATCAGCCCCAGCATTTT
abundance: .; j_gene: TRBJ2-1; v_gene: TRBV7-8; d_gene: .; CDR3aa: CASSQKTGKQFF; CDR3nt: TGTGCCAGCAGCCAAAAAACCGGGAAGCAGTTCTTC
abundance: .; j_gene: TRBJ2-2; v_gene: TRBV19; d_gene: .; CDR3aa: CATSRRGRQAGELFF; CDR3nt: TGTGCCACTTCCAGAAGGGGGAGACAGGCCGGGGAGCTGTTTTTT
abundance: once; j_gene: TRBJ1-2; v_gene: TRBV10-3; d_gene: .; CDR3aa: CATRGDLGGYTF; CDR3nt: TGTGCCACCAGGGGAGATTTAGGTGGCTACACCTTC
abundance: .; j_gene: TRBJ2-7; v_gene: TRBV2; d_gene: TRBD2; CDR3aa: CASRRGETNSYEQYF; CDR3nt: TGTGCCAGCCGGCGGGGGGAAACCAACTCCTACGAGCAGTACTTC
abundance: .; j_gene: TRBJ2-5; v_gene: TRBV9; d_gene: TRBD2; CDR3aa: CASSVSSGGGMETQYF; CDR3nt: TGTGCCAGCAGCGTATCTAGCGGGGGGGGAATGGAGACCCAGTACTTC
abundance: .; j_gene: TRBJ1-2; v_gene: TRBV3-1/TRBV3-2; d_gene: .; CDR3aa: CASSQDSAGLEGYTF; CDR3nt: TGTGCCAGCAGCCAAGATTCGGCGGGCCTAGAGGGCTACACCTTC
abundance: .; j_gene: TRBJ1-6; v_gene: TRBV6-5; d_gene: .; CDR3aa: CASSPLGGTGPPLHF; CDR3nt: TGTGCCAGCAGCCCCTTAGGGGGAACCGGGCCACCCCTCCACTTT
abundance: .; j_gene: TRBJ2-5; v_gene: TRBV9; d_gene: .; CDR3aa: CASMPAETQYF; CDR3nt: TGTGCCAGCATGCCTGCAGAGACCCAGTACTTC
abundance: .; j_gene: TRBJ2-7; v_gene: TRBV12-3/TRBV12-4; d_gene: .; CDR3aa: CASSLDGLREQYF; CDR3nt: TGTGCCAGCAGTTTAGACGGGCTTCGGGAGCAGTACTTC
abundance: .; j_gene: TRBJ1-2; v_gene: TRBV5-1; d_gene: .; CDR3aa: CASRARVNYGYTF; CDR3nt: TGCGCCAGCAGAGCTAGGGTGAACTATGGCTACACCTTC
abundance: .; j_gene: TRBJ2-3; v_gene: TRBV19; d_gene: .; CDR3aa: CASRFLSTDTQYF; CDR3nt: TGTGCCAGTAGGTTTCTAAGCACAGATACGCAGTATTTT